This T cell receptor (beta chain) is drawn from a study of OX40 agonist ivuxolimab in advanced cancers. Whole-study findings and limits: At 0.1 to 3.0 mg/kg, clonal expansion of CD4+ and CD8+ blood T cells had occurred by week 6.

Profiled with immunoSEQ multiplex PCR; TCRdb holds only in-frame clones, not every one. The table has about 27,000 clones, over 60% seen once. Only one count was recorded for this clone. Antigen: not known. This specimen consisted of CD4+ or CD8+ T cells sorted from blood, obtained in a trial of the OX40 agonist ivuxolimab. The TCR sequence derives from an adult with an advanced solid tumor such as melanoma, head and neck, liver or kidney cancer.

CDR3 coding DNA: TGTGCCAGCAAGCTGGGGCGTGGACCCACAGATACGCAGTATTTT. Amino acids: CASKLGRGPTDTQYF. The chain combines TRBV7-3 with TRBJ2-3, with D possibly being TRBD1 (5 bases). V was cut by 7 bases and J by 2 bases, with 16 bases left in between. CDR1 is SGHTA, CDR2 FQGTGA, per germline. This CDR3 contains 15 residues. The whole variable domain, remainder taken from reference TRBV7-3 and TRBJ2-3, is GAGVSQTPSNKVTEKGKYVELRCDPISGHTALYWYRQSLGQGPEFLIYFQGTGAADDSGLPNDRFFAVRPEGSVSTLKIQRTERGDSAVYLCASKLGRGPTDTQYFGPGTRLTVL.